This TCR beta chain was captured in a study of blood T cell repertoires in COVID-19. Sequencing was performed with immunoSEQ multiplex PCR; in TCRdb, only in-frame clones are kept and a portion is missing. The table has about 180,000 clones, 87% seen once. This CDR3 comprises 16 residues. CDR1 and CDR2 from the germline V gene are SEHNR and FQNEAQ (reference sequence). Between the trimmed V and J ends, which lost 5 bases and 4 bases, there was a span of 18 bases. Participants were aged about 18 to 90 years, lived in 25 or so US areas, and enrolled virtually. The sample consisted of PBMCs or T cells enriched from blood (not recorded which). This TCR was sampled from a woman aged 50 to 65 who had recovered from COVID-19. The rearrangement joins TRBV7-9 to TRBJ1-5, with a tentative D call TRBD1 (6 bases). The CDR3 nucleotides are TGTGCCAGCAGCCTTAGTGGGGACAATCCGAATCAGCCCCAGCATTTT. Residues: CASSLSGDNPNQPQHF.